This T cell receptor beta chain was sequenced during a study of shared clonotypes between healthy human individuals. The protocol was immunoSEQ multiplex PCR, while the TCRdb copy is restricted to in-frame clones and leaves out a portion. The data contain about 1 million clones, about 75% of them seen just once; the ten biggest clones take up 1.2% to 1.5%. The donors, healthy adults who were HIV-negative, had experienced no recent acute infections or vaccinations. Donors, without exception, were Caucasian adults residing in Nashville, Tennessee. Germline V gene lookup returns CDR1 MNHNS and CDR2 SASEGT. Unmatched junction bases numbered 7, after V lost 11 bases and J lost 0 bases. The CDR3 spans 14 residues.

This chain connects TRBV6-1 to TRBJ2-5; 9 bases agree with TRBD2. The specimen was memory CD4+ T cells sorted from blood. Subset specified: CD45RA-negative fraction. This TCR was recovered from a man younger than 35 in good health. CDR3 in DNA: TGTGCCGGAAGGACTAGCGCGTACCAAGAGACCCAGTACTTC. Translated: CAGRTSAYQETQYF.